These T cell receptor beta chains were read from a single sample in a study of cytomegalovirus exposure and HLA in healthy donors. Method: immunoSEQ multiplex PCR; TCRdb's copy keeps in-frame clones and lacks some. The repertoire holds 75,000 to 100,000 clones, 70% to 80% seen once, with 0.5% to 0.65% in the top ten. The sequenced material came from PBMCs. The receptors derive from a man in his thirties or forties in good health and CMV-seronegative. Each CDR3 is given with its conserved first and last residue. A D gene is named only where the DNA matches it firmly. For some rows the clone size is stated as once, few or many, or as a class when expanded; others skip it.

D gene: NA
J gene: TRBJ2-6
V gene: TRBV21-1
clone size: NA
CDR3 DNA: TGTGCCAGCAGCAAAATAAGGCGGGACAGGGTGGCTGGGGCCAACGTCCTGACTTTC
CDR3 protein: CASSKIRRDRVAGANVLTF

D gene: NA
J gene: TRBJ1-5
V gene: TRBV2
clone size: NA
CDR3 DNA: TGTGCCAGCAGTCCACAGGGTGTTGGGTCGAATCAGCCCCAGCATTTT
CDR3 protein: CASSPQGVGSNQPQHF

D gene: NA
J gene: TRBJ2-2
V gene: TRBV5-4
clone size: NA
CDR3 DNA: TGTGCCAGCAGCTCCGCGGGGTTCAGGGTCACCGGGGAGCTGTTTTTT
CDR3 protein: CASSSAGFRVTGELFF

D gene: TRBD1
J gene: TRBJ1-3
V gene: TRBV9
clone size: NA
CDR3 DNA: TGTGCCAGCAGCAACCGGGACAGCCACTCTGGAAACACCATATATTTT
CDR3 protein: CASSNRDSHSGNTIYF

D gene: NA
J gene: TRBJ1-1
V gene: TRBV7-8
clone size: NA
CDR3 DNA: TGTGCCAGCAGCCCGTTGGTGGGCGCCGGCACTGAAGCTTTCTTT
CDR3 protein: CASSPLVGAGTEAFF

D gene: NA
J gene: TRBJ1-6
V gene: TRBV19
clone size: NA
CDR3 DNA: TGTGCCAGTAGTAACGAGGGAGAATATCTCTATAATTCACCCCTCCACTTT
CDR3 protein: CASSNEGEYLYNSPLHF

D gene: NA
J gene: TRBJ1-1
V gene: TRBV6-1
clone size: NA
CDR3 DNA: TGTGCCAGCAGGAGAGGACAGTCGGGGACTGAAGCTTTCTTT
CDR3 protein: CASRRGQSGTEAFF

D gene: NA
J gene: TRBJ1-1
V gene: TRBV5-6
clone size: NA
CDR3 DNA: TGTGCCAGCAGCTTGGTAAGAGGTAACACTGAAGCTTTCTTT
CDR3 protein: CASSLVRGNTEAFF

D gene: TRBD2
J gene: TRBJ2-1
V gene: TRBV4-1
clone size: NA
CDR3 DNA: TGCGCCAGCAGCCTTAGCGGGAGTGGCAATGAGCAGTTCTTC
CDR3 protein: CASSLSGSGNEQFF

D gene: NA
J gene: TRBJ1-1
V gene: TRBV14
clone size: NA
CDR3 DNA: TGTGCCAGCAGCCAAGGAAGCGGGCTTGGCACTGAAGCTTTCTTT
CDR3 protein: CASSQGSGLGTEAFF

D gene: NA
J gene: TRBJ1-1
V gene: TRBV5-5
clone size: once
CDR3 DNA: TGTGCCAGCAGCTTGGAGTTTTTCGTACAGAAGAACACTGAAGCTTTCTTT
CDR3 protein: CASSLEFFVQKNTEAFF

D gene: TRBD1
J gene: TRBJ1-6
V gene: TRBV15
clone size: NA
CDR3 DNA: TGTGCCACCAGCAGAGAACGACAGGGTTATTCACCCCTCCACTTT
CDR3 protein: CATSRERQGYSPLHF

D gene: NA
J gene: TRBJ1-3
V gene: TRBV7-8
clone size: NA
CDR3 DNA: TGTGCCAGCAGCTCAAGGGGCAGGGTGGATTCTGGAAACACCATATATTTT
CDR3 protein: CASSSRGRVDSGNTIYF

D gene: TRBD1
J gene: TRBJ1-3
V gene: TRBV7-9
clone size: NA
CDR3 DNA: TGTGCCAGCAGCTTAGCAGGGGGCAGAAACACCATATATTTT
CDR3 protein: CASSLAGGRNTIYF

D gene: TRBD1
J gene: TRBJ1-1
V gene: TRBV19
clone size: NA
CDR3 DNA: TGTGCCAGTAGTATGTTCGACAGGGGAAACACTGAAGCTTTCTTT
CDR3 protein: CASSMFDRGNTEAFF

D gene: NA
J gene: TRBJ2-1
V gene: TRBV6-4
clone size: NA
CDR3 DNA: TGTGCCAGCAGTGACCTTGGTGGCAGAAGTTACAATGAGCAGTTCTTC
CDR3 protein: CASSDLGGRSYNEQFF

D gene: NA
J gene: TRBJ1-2
V gene: TRBV14
clone size: NA
CDR3 DNA: TGTGCCAGCAGCCAAGCCCCGGGACTCGGATATGGCTACACCTTC
CDR3 protein: CASSQAPGLGYGYTF

D gene: NA
J gene: TRBJ1-4
V gene: TRBV6-5
clone size: few
CDR3 DNA: TGTGCCAGCAGTTCCCGCGGCTTAACTAATGAAAAACTGTTTTTT
CDR3 protein: CASSSRGLTNEKLFF

D gene: TRBD1
J gene: TRBJ2-6
V gene: TRBV7-9
clone size: NA
CDR3 DNA: TGTGCCAGCAGCTTAGAAACAGGGGTCTCTGGGGCCAACGTCCTGACTTTC
CDR3 protein: CASSLETGVSGANVLTF

D gene: TRBD1
J gene: TRBJ1-4
V gene: TRBV19
clone size: NA
CDR3 DNA: TGTGCCACCGTACAACGACAGGGGGCAACTAATGAAAAACTGTTTTTT
CDR3 protein: CATVQRQGATNEKLFF

D gene: TRBD1
J gene: TRBJ2-1
V gene: TRBV25-1
clone size: NA
CDR3 DNA: TGTGCCAGCAGCGTCGGACAGGAGAGCTCCTACAATGAGCAGTTCTTC
CDR3 protein: CASSVGQESSYNEQFF

D gene: NA
J gene: TRBJ2-1
V gene: TRBV7-9
clone size: NA
CDR3 DNA: TGTGCCAGCAGCTTAGGGGACACCGTTGGTGAGCAGTTCTTC
CDR3 protein: CASSLGDTVGEQFF

D gene: NA
J gene: TRBJ2-1
V gene: TRBV27
clone size: NA
CDR3 DNA: TGTGCCAGCAGTTTCCACGGTAGCTCCTACAATGAGCAGTTCTTC
CDR3 protein: CASSFHGSSYNEQFF

D gene: NA
J gene: TRBJ1-2
V gene: TRBV5-1
clone size: NA
CDR3 DNA: TGCGCCAGCAGCCTCTACGGGGACTATGGCTACACCTTC
CDR3 protein: CASSLYGDYGYTF

D gene: TRBD1
J gene: TRBJ1-1
V gene: TRBV6-1
clone size: few
CDR3 DNA: TGTGCCAGCAGCGAAAGTGGACAGGGGGCCTGGGCTGAAGCTTTCTTT
CDR3 protein: CASSESGQGAWAEAFF

D gene: NA
J gene: TRBJ1-2
V gene: TRBV25-1
clone size: NA
CDR3 DNA: TGTGCCAGCAGTGCCCGAGCTACAGTTCACTATGGCTACACCTTC
CDR3 protein: CASSARATVHYGYTF

D gene: NA
J gene: TRBJ1-2
V gene: TRBV6-6
clone size: NA
CDR3 DNA: TGTGCCAGCAGTTACCCCCTTGGGGGGAAAGGCTATGGCTACACCTTC
CDR3 protein: CASSYPLGGKGYGYTF

D gene: NA
J gene: TRBJ1-5
V gene: TRBV11-2
clone size: NA
CDR3 DNA: TGTGCCAGCAGCTTAGGTCCCTATAGCAATCAGCCCCAGCATTTT
CDR3 protein: CASSLGPYSNQPQHF

D gene: NA
J gene: TRBJ1-4
V gene: TRBV10-3
clone size: NA
CDR3 DNA: TGTGCCATCAGTGGTAGGGGAGGGGCCGATGAAAAACTGTTTTTT
CDR3 protein: CAISGRGGADEKLFF

D gene: TRBD1
J gene: TRBJ2-1
V gene: TRBV18
clone size: once
CDR3 DNA: TGTGCCAGCTCACCATCCAGGACAGGGCTTTACAATGAGCAGTTCTTC
CDR3 protein: CASSPSRTGLYNEQFF

D gene: NA
J gene: TRBJ1-2
V gene: TRBV18
clone size: NA
CDR3 DNA: TGTGCCAGCTCCCCCGGAGCGGCGGAAAACTATGGCTACACCTTC
CDR3 protein: CASSPGAAENYGYTF

D gene: NA
J gene: TRBJ1-2
V gene: TRBV18
clone size: NA
CDR3 DNA: TGTGCCAGCTCACCGACAATCAGTATGTCTAACTATGGCTACACCTTC
CDR3 protein: CASSPTISMSNYGYTF

D gene: NA
J gene: TRBJ1-1
V gene: TRBV29-1
clone size: NA
CDR3 DNA: TGCAGCGTTGTTAGCTGGGGACAGAACACTGAAGCTTTCTTT
CDR3 protein: CSVVSWGQNTEAFF

D gene: NA
J gene: TRBJ1-2
V gene: TRBV19
clone size: NA
CDR3 DNA: TGTGCCAGTAGCCTACCGCGGATTAACTATGGCTACACCTTC
CDR3 protein: CASSLPRINYGYTF

D gene: NA
J gene: TRBJ1-2
V gene: TRBV12-5
clone size: once
CDR3 DNA: TGTGCTAGTGGTTTGGTAGGCCCAGGGGAAGCTAACTATGGCTACACCTTC
CDR3 protein: CASGLVGPGEANYGYTF